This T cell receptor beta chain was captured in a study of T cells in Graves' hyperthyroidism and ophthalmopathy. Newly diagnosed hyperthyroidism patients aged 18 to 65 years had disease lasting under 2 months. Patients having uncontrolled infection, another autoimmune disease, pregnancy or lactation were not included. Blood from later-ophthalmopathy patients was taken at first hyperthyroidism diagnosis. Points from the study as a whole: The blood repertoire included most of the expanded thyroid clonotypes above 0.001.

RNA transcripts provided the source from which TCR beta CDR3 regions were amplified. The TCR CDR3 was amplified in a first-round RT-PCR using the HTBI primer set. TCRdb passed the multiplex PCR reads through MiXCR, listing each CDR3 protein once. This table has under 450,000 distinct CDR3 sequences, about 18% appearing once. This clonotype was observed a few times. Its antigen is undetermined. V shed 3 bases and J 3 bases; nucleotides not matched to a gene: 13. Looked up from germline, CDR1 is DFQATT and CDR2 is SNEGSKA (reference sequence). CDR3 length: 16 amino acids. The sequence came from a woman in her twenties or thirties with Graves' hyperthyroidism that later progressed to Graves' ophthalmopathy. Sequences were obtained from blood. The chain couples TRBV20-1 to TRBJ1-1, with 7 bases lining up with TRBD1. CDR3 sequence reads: CSARGRGSERHTEAFF. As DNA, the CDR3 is TGCAGTGCTAGGGGCAGGGGGAGCGAGCGGCACACTGAAGCTTTCTTT.